The rows below give T cell receptor beta chains drawn from one sample of a study of OX40 agonist ivuxolimab in advanced cancers. Profiling relied on immunoSEQ multiplex PCR, and the TCRdb table lists in-frame clones only, not all of them. The sample carries 27,000 or so clones, around 85% recorded once. The sequenced sample was CD4+ or CD8+ T cells sorted from blood, obtained in a trial of the OX40 agonist ivuxolimab. These receptors all stem from an adult with an advanced solid tumor such as melanoma, head and neck, liver or kidney cancer. Both conserved end residues are part of each CDR3. The D gene is left open where the match is weak.

>TRBV11-2|TRBJ1-4|16|-
TGTGCCAGCAGCTTAGATTTAACTGGAACTAATGAAAAACTGTTTTTT
CASSLDLTGTNEKLFF
>TRBV4-1|TRBJ2-7|15|TRBD1
TGCGCCAGCAGCCAAGCCGGGACAGGATCCTACGAGCAGTACTTC
CASSQAGTGSYEQYF
>TRBV28|TRBJ2-2|16|-
TGTGCCAGCAGTGATGATCCCCCTGGCGGAACCGGGGAGCTGTTTTTT
CASSDDPPGGTGELFF
>TRBV19|TRBJ1-1|13|-
TGTGCCAGTGAAGCCCAGGTGGGGGTTGAAGCTTTCTTT
CASEAQVGVEAFF
>TRBV27|TRBJ1-2|15|-
TGTGCCAGCAGTTTAGTGAACGGGGGGTGGGGTGGCTACACCTTC
CASSLVNGGWGGYTF
>TRBV7-8|TRBJ2-7|14|-
TGTGCCAGCAGCTTCCCGGGGGGCCTGGACGAGCAGTACTTC
CASSFPGGLDEQYF
>TRBV4-1|TRBJ2-3|15|TRBD2
TGCGCCAGCAGTCCGTTAGCGGGAGCGGGAGATACGCAGTATTTT
CASSPLAGAGDTQYF
>TRBV6-1|TRBJ2-7|14|-
TGTGCCAGCAGAGGTCTTGGGGGCCCCTACGAGCAGTACTTC
CASRGLGGPYEQYF
>TRBV2|TRBJ2-2|16|TRBD1
TGTGCCAGCAGTGAAGTTGGGACAGGGGGAACCGGGGAGCTGTTTTTT
CASSEVGTGGTGELFF
>TRBV19|TRBJ2-6|11|-
TGTGCCAGTACTGGGGCCAACGTCCTGACTTTC
CASTGANVLTF
>TRBV6-5|TRBJ2-3|14|-
TGTGCCAGCAGTTATGGCCTTGTAGCAGATACGCAGTATTTT
CASSYGLVADTQYF
>TRBV27|TRBJ2-1|11|-
TGTGCCAGCAGCGCCTTGGGTGAGCAGTTCTTC
CASSALGEQFF
>TRBV14|TRBJ2-7|16|-
TGTGCCAGCAGCCAAGATGGTATGGCAAAGAGGTACGAGCAGTACTTC
CASSQDGMAKRYEQYF
>TRBV6-5|TRBJ2-7|12|-
TGTGCCAGCCCAAATGGGGCCTACGAGCAGTACTTC
CASPNGAYEQYF